This T cell receptor beta chain was obtained from a study of cytomegalovirus exposure and HLA in healthy donors. Primers for the PCR totalled 60 Vbeta and 13 Jbeta. Only in-frame clones appear in the TCRdb table, and some are missing; sequencing was by immunoSEQ multiplex PCR. The sample contains about 160,000 clones, more than 70% of which appear only once. Concerning this clone: Its antigen is undetermined.

Study-wide results and caveats: Later analysis suggested most CMV-associated TCR beta chains were HLA-restricted. By HLA locus, TCR association rates varied in a later analysis, with DRB1 showing the most and HLA-C the fewest.

The CDR3 contains 14 residues. The germline V gene has CDR1 SEHNR and CDR2 FQNEAQ (reference sequence). V gave up 5 bases and J gave up 0 bases; unmatched junction bases: 1. The chain links TRBV7-9 to TRBJ2-3, with 8 bases identical to TRBD1. The TCR was taken from a man in his sixties in good health and CMV-seronegative. Sequencing was done on a sample of PBMCs. CDR3 loop: CASSRQGSTDTQYF. In DNA, the CDR3 is TGTGCCAGCAGCCGACAGGGGAGCACAGATACGCAGTATTTT.